The rows below give T cell receptor beta chains drawn from one sample of a study of blood T cells in healthy people across ages. TCRdb fed the 5' RACE reads into MiXCR, producing one record per CDR3 protein. The sample includes about 830,000 distinct CDR3 sequences, 55% to 75% of them seen just once. Sequencing input: blood. These receptor sequences come from a man in his thirties or forties in good health. Both conserved end residues are part of each CDR3. A D gene is named only where the DNA matches it firmly. Where a row states a size, it is once, few, many or the class of an expanded clone; other rows omit it.

D gene	V gene	J gene	clone size	CDR3 protein	CDR3 DNA
TRBD1	TRBV4-3	TRBJ1-4	.	CASSPQTGPTNEKLFF	TGCGCCAGCAGCCCTCAGACAGGGCCAACTAATGAAAAACTGTTTTTT
.	TRBV12-3/TRBV12-4	TRBJ2-1	few	CASRQITEQFF	TGTGCCAGCAGACAAATAACGGAGCAGTTCTTC
.	TRBV4-2	TRBJ1-5	.	CASSQVGREHANQPQHF	TGTGCCAGCAGCCAAGTGGGTAGGGAACACGCCAATCAGCCCCAGCATTTT
.	TRBV7-9	TRBJ1-4	few	CASSFDSRNEKLFF	TGTGCCAGCAGCTTCGACAGTCGAAATGAAAAACTGTTTTTT
TRBD1	TRBV5-6	TRBJ1-1	.	CASSLTGGPRYTEAFF	TGTGCCAGCAGCCTGACAGGGGGTCCTAGATACACTGAAGCTTTCTTT
TRBD1	TRBV2	TRBJ2-6	.	CASRHGQDGANVLTF	TGTGCCAGCAGACACGGACAGGATGGGGCCAACGTCCTGACTTTC
TRBD2	TRBV7-9	TRBJ2-7	.	CASSLGLGTSVDEQYF	TGTGCCAGCAGCTTAGGTCTAGGGACTAGCGTCGACGAGCAGTACTTC
.	TRBV7-2	TRBJ2-7	.	CASSSLSSHEQYF	TGTGCCAGCAGCTCCCTAAGCTCCCACGAGCAGTACTTC
TRBD1	TRBV19	TRBJ2-3	.	CASSIGTGGVEDTQYF	TGTGCCAGTAGTATCGGGACAGGGGGAGTTGAAGATACGCAGTATTTT
.	TRBV7-9	TRBJ2-5	few	CASSATPRDGETQYF	TGTGCCAGCAGCGCTACCCCCCGGGACGGAGAGACCCAGTACTTC
TRBD2	TRBV4-2	TRBJ2-1	few	CASSQEGTSDYNEQFF	TGTGCCAGCAGCCAAGAAGGGACTAGCGACTACAATGAGCAGTTCTTC
TRBD1	TRBV6-2/TRBV6-3	TRBJ2-7	few	CASSLNRQGFYEQYF	TGTGCCAGCAGTTTAAACCGACAGGGGTTTTACGAGCAGTACTTC
.	TRBV29-1	TRBJ2-1	.	CSVEPQDSYDEQFF	TGCAGCGTTGAACCGCAGGACTCCTACGATGAGCAGTTCTTC
TRBD1	TRBV10-3	TRBJ1-2	.	CAIKFTGAYGYTF	TGTGCCATCAAATTTACAGGGGCCTATGGCTACACCTTC
TRBD1	TRBV4-1	TRBJ1-2	.	CASSRSPDRENYGYTF	TGCGCCAGCAGCCGATCACCTGACAGGGAAAACTATGGCTACACCTTC
.	TRBV5-1	TRBJ2-7	few	CASSLGEVSDEQYF	TGCGCCAGCAGCTTGGGGGAGGTTAGCGACGAGCAGTACTTC
TRBD2	TRBV5-6	TRBJ2-7	.	CASSFQTTSGSGEQYF	TGTGCCAGCAGCTTCCAAACGACTAGCGGGAGTGGAGAGCAGTACTTC
.	TRBV12-3/TRBV12-4	TRBJ1-1	.	CASSLAGGAYTEAFF	TGTGCCAGCAGTTTAGCGGGCGGGGCGTACACTGAAGCTTTCTTT
TRBD2	TRBV6-2/TRBV6-3	TRBJ2-7	.	CASAPLGRGSYEQYF	TGTGCCAGCGCACCACTGGGGCGCGGGAGCTACGAGCAGTACTTC
.	TRBV6-1	TRBJ1-2	.	CASSAETALYGYTF	TGTGCCAGCAGTGCTGAGACTGCCCTTTATGGCTACACCTTC
TRBD1	TRBV20-1	TRBJ2-5	.	CSARPTGRETQYF	TGCAGTGCGAGACCGACAGGGAGAGAGACCCAGTACTTC
TRBD2	TRBV5-1	TRBJ2-3	.	CASSLEYGGAGDTQYF	TGCGCCAGCAGCTTGGAGTACGGGGGGGCCGGAGATACGCAGTATTTT
.	TRBV5-5	TRBJ2-7	.	CASSRTDMAAWDEQYF	TGTGCCAGCAGCCGAACGGACATGGCGGCTTGGGACGAGCAGTACTTC
.	TRBV5-1	TRBJ1-1	.	CASSLVGPNTEAFF	TGCGCCAGCAGCTTGGTGGGGCCGAACACTGAAGCTTTCTTT
TRBD2	TRBV20-1	TRBJ2-1	.	CSARAPSGNEQFF	TGCAGTGCTAGAGCGCCTAGCGGCAATGAGCAGTTCTTC
TRBD2	TRBV20-1	TRBJ2-1	.	CSARATSGTNEQFF	TGCAGTGCTAGGGCGACTAGCGGAACAAATGAGCAGTTCTTC
.	TRBV11-1	TRBJ2-1	.	CASSLGRSGAGEQFF	TGTGCCAGCAGCTTAGGCCGGTCTGGTGCGGGTGAGCAGTTCTTC
.	TRBV5-1	TRBJ2-1	.	CASSLSSVSEQFF	TGCGCCAGCAGCCTCTCGTCCGTTAGTGAGCAGTTCTTC
.	TRBV3-1	TRBJ2-1	.	CASSQVSDNEQFF	TGTGCCAGCAGCCAAGTCTCAGACAATGAGCAGTTCTTC
.	TRBV12-3/TRBV12-4	TRBJ2-3	.	CASSLAGTPRDTQYF	TGTGCCAGCAGTTTAGCGGGGACCCCGAGAGATACGCAGTATTTT
.	TRBV29-1	TRBJ2-5	.	CSVASLKETQYF	TGCAGCGTTGCTTCCCTTAAAGAGACCCAGTACTTC
TRBD2	TRBV5-1	TRBJ2-3	.	CASSLVQRERGDTQYF	TGCGCCAGCAGCTTGGTTCAGCGGGAGAGAGGAGATACGCAGTATTTT
.	TRBV12-5	TRBJ2-1	few	CASGLAPYNEQFF	TGTGCTAGTGGTTTGGCACCCTACAATGAGCAGTTCTTC
TRBD2	TRBV4-2	TRBJ2-7	.	CASSRQRRSGDSYEQYF	TGTGCCAGCAGCCGCCAACGTCGCAGCGGGGACTCCTACGAGCAGTACTTC
TRBD1	TRBV15	TRBJ2-6	few	CATSRGQKSSGANVLTF	TGTGCCACCAGCAGGGGACAGAAAAGCTCTGGGGCCAACGTCCTGACTTTC
.	TRBV11-2	TRBJ2-1	.	CASSYLSPFKGVNEQFF	TGTGCCAGCAGCTACCTAAGCCCCTTTAAGGGTGTCAATGAGCAGTTCTTC
.	TRBV29-1	TRBJ1-2	.	CSVEEGQGNYGCTF	TGCAGCGTTGAAGAGGGGCAGGGGAACTATGGCTGCACCTTC
.	TRBV7-3	TRBJ1-2	.	CASSSRRPHNYGYTF	TGTGCCAGCAGCTCGCGCCGACCGCACAACTATGGCTACACCTTC